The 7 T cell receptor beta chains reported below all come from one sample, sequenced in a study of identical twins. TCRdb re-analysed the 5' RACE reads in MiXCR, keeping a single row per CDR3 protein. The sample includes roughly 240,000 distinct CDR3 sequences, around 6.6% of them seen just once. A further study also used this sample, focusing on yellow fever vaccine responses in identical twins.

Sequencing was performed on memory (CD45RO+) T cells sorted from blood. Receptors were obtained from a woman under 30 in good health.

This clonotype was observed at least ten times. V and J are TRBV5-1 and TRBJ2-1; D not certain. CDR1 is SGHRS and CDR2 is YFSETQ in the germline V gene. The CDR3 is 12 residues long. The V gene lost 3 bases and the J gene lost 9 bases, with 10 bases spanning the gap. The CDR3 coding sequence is TGCGCCAGCAGCTCGCGCTGGAGTGAGCAGTTCTTC. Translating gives CASSSRWSEQFF.

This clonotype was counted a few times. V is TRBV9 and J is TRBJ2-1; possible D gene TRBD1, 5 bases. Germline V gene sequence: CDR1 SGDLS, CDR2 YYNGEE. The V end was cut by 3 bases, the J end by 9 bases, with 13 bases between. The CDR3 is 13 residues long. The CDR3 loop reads CASSETEFGEQFF. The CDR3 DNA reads TGTGCCAGCAGCGAGACAGAATTCGGTGAGCAGTTCTTC.

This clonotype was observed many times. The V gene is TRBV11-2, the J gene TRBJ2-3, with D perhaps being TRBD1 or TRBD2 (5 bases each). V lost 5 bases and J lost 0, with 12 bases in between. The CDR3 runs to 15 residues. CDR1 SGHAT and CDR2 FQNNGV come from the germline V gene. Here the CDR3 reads CASSIGTFSTDTQYF. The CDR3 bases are TGTGCCAGCAGCATCGGGACGTTTAGCACAGATACGCAGTATTTT.

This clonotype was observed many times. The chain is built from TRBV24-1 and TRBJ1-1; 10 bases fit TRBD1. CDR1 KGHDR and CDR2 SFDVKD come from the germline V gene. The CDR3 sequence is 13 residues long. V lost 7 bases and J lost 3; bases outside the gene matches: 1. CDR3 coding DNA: TGTGCCACCAGGGACAGGGGGGACACTGAAGCTTTCTTT. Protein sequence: CATRDRGDTEAFF.

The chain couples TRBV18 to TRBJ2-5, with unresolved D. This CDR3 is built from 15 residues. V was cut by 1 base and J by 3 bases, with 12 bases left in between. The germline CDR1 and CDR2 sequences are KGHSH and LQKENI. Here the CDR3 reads CASSPLTVKEETQYF. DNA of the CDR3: TGTGCCAGCTCACCACTAACAGTGAAGGAAGAGACCCAGTACTTC.

DNA for the CDR3: TGTGCCAGCAGGATGGCGGGAACCGAGACCCAGTACTTC. It codes for CASRMAGTETQYF. The chain carries TRBV12-3 or TRBV12-4 and TRBJ2-5, with a possible D match to TRBD2 (6 bases). The CDR3 contains 13 residues. The ends were cut back, 6 bases at V and 5 bases at J, with 13 bases in the middle.

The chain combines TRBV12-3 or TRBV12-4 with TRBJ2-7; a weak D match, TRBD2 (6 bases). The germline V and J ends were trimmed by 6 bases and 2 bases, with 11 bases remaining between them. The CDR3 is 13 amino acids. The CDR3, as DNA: TGTGCCAGCAGCTCGGACTATCCCTACGAGCAGTACTTC. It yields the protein CASSSDYPYEQYF.